This TCR beta chain was profiled in a study of T cell responses to AZD1222 COVID-19 vaccine. The CDR3 sequence is 16 residues long. In germline, CDR1 is SGHTA, CDR2 FQGNSA. With 5 bases clipped from V and 3 bases from J, the junction kept 11 bases outside the gene matches. TCRdb's table, derived via immunoSEQ multiplex PCR, lists solely in-frame clones and lacks some. The repertoire consists of about 210,000 clones, with about 95% occurring once and the leading ten covering around 1.7%. The J gene is TRBJ2-3, the V gene TRBV7-2; 7 bases fit TRBD2. This sequence was found in an adult who received the MenACWY meningococcal vaccine as a control. The sequencing here drew on peripheral blood, taken 28 days after the second dose of the MenACWY control vaccine. The CDR3 protein is CASSRSTSSGTDTQYF. The CDR3 coding sequence is TGTGCCAGCAGCCGCTCGACTAGCTCGGGAACAGATACGCAGTATTTT.